This T cell receptor (beta chain) was identified during a study of Ad26.COV2.S vaccination and SARS-CoV-2 variants. In the case of this clone: Its matching antigen is unknown.

Sequenced by immunoSEQ multiplex PCR; TCRdb stores in-frame clones only, minus some. The table has approximately 420,000 clones, more than 75% seen once. General study points: Total responses of T cells may have been underestimated by the analyses of TCR breadth and depth.

V was shortened by 1 base and J by 6 bases, with 16 bases between the two germline ends. Germline CDR1 is SGHVS and CDR2 is FQNEAQ. There are 16 residues in the CDR3. Treatment of the sample: around 19 received Ad26.COV2.S at low or high dose, single or two shots; 5 received placebo; per-sample allocation not given. The samples date from day 63 after the first vaccine or placebo injection. The chain recombines TRBV7-8 with TRBJ1-5; D is possibly TRBD1 (5 bases). The sequencing used peripheral blood, collected in a trial of Ad26.COV2.S vaccine versus placebo. The sequence was collected from a person aged 18 to 59 who received the Ad26.COV2.S COVID-19 vaccine or a placebo. The CDR3 DNA is TGTGCCAGCAGCTTAGGATCAGGGTGGGGGAGTCAGCCCCAGCATTTT. Translating gives CASSLGSGWGSQPQHF. Together with reference TRBV7-8 and TRBJ1-5, the CDR3 gives the full variable domain: GAGVSQSPRYKVAKRGQDVALRCDPISGHVSLFWYQQALGQGPEFLTYFQNEAQLDKSGLPSDRFFAERPEGSVSTLKIQRTQQEDSAVYLCASSLGSGWGSQPQHFGDGTRLSIL.